This T cell receptor (beta chain) derives from a study of T cells in Graves' hyperthyroidism and ophthalmopathy. Study results and caveats: Ophthalmopathy prediction by the model preceded onset by a median roughly 6 months. Using 13 V-J features, a model discriminated ophthalmopathy from stable hyperthyroidism.

Each diagnosis was grounded in clinical symptoms, serum thyroxine and TRAb, thyroid ultrasound, and orbital computed tomography. Source material for PBMCs was more than 7.5 ml fresh peripheral blood. From RNA transcripts, TCR beta CDR3 regions were amplified. TCR CDR3 regions were first amplified by RT-PCR with HTBI primers. TCRdb reprocessed the multiplex PCR reads via MiXCR and lists one record per CDR3 protein. Of approximately 700,000 distinct CDR3 sequences listed, about 15% are singletons. This clonotype was seen a few times. Its antigen is still unknown. Sample: blood. The receptor's source is a man between 18 and 29 years old with Graves' hyperthyroidism.

CDR3 DNA: TGCAGCGTTGACAGCGACAGCTCTGGGGCCAACGTCCTGACTTTC. This encodes CSVDSDSSGANVLTF. The rearrangement links TRBV29-1 to TRBJ2-6, with D possibly being TRBD1 (5 bases). The CDR3 is 15 residues long. The germline V gene encodes CDR1 SQVTM and CDR2 ANQGSEA. V lost 3 bases, J lost 0 bases, and 9 bases lay in between.